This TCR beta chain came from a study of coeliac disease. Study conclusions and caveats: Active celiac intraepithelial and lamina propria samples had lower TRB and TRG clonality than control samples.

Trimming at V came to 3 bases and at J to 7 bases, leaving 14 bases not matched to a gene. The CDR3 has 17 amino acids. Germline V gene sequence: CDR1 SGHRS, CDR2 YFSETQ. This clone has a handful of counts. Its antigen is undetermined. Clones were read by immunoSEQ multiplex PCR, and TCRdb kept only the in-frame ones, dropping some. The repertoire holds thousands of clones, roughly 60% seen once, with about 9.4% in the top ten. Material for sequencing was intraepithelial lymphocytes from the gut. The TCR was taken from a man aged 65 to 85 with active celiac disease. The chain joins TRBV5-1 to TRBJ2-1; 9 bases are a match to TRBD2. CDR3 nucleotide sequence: TGCGCCAGCAGCTCCCTGGGTGGTAGCGGGAGCCTTAATGAGCAGTTCTTC. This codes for CASSSLGGSGSLNEQFF.